The 27 T cell receptor beta chains below were found in one sample sequenced in a study of blood T cells in healthy people across ages. For the second PCR, which ran for about 6 to 12 cycles, a sample-barcoded 5' primer and a J-beta primer mix were used. TCRdb analysed the 5' RACE reads with MiXCR anew, one entry per CDR3 protein. The profile shows some 1.6 million distinct CDR3 sequences, around 36% of them singletons. The sequenced sample consisted of blood. The receptor source for this set is a woman aged 25 to 45 in good health.

The chain uses TRBV7-3 and TRBJ2-3; D remains unclear. V lost 2 bases, J lost 5 bases, and 14 bases lay in between. The CDR3 consists of 15 residues. CDR1 and CDR2 (germline): SGHTA, FQGTGA. Here the CDR3 DNA reads TGTGCCAGCAGCTTACGGTCGAGTGGCAGAGATACGCAGTATTTT. It is translated as CASSLRSSGRDTQYF.

In this sample, this clonotype turned up a few times. The CDR3 protein is CASSSKQGSVGNQPQHF. The CDR3 DNA follows: TGTGCCAGCAGTTCAAAACAGGGTAGTGTTGGCAATCAGCCCCAGCATTTT. The genes are TRBV27 and TRBJ1-5; D perhaps matches TRBD1 (6 bases). The V end lost 4 bases, the J end lost 2 bases, and 18 bases lay between the germline ends. CDR1 MNHEY and CDR2 SMNVEV come from the germline V gene (reference sequence). The CDR3 is 17 residues long.

For this clonotype: This may be a read error, as it is one base from a much larger clone. V gene TRBV20-1 combines with J gene TRBJ2-4, with 7 bases that match TRBD1. Matching the DNA end better, TRBJ2-7 makes the J call doubtful. This CDR3 spans 15 amino acids. Germline V gene data show CDR1 as DFQATT and CDR2 as SNEGSKA (reference sequence). CDR3: CSARDGTVVGYEQYF. CDR3 DNA: TGCAGTGCTAGAGATGGGACAGTGGTAGGGTACGAGCAGTACTTC.

The V and J genes are TRBV4-1 and TRBJ2-3; 9 bases match TRBD1. Germline loops: CDR1 MGHRA, CDR2 YSYEKL. V shed 4 bases and J 2 bases; nucleotides not matched to a gene: 7. The CDR3 runs to 16 residues. CDR3 sequence reads: CASSRGWTGDTDTQYF. The CDR3 nucleotides read TGCGCCAGCAGCCGAGGCTGGACAGGGGACACAGATACGCAGTATTTT.

This clonotype has more than one count but fewer than ten. V gene TRBV29-1 combines with J gene TRBJ1-1, with D tentatively TRBD1 (5 bases). With 5 bases removed from V and 2 bases from J, the gap between germline ends came to 15 bases. Germline V gene lookup returns CDR1 SQVTM and CDR2 ANQGSEA. The CDR3 runs to 14 residues. DNA for the CDR3: TGCAGCGTTTTTAACCAGGGAAGAAACACTGAAGCTTTCTTT. Protein: CSVFNQGRNTEAFF.

This clonotype turned up a few times. This sequence joins TRBV20-1 and TRBJ2-1, with 14 bases that match TRBD2. With 5 bases clipped from V and 4 bases from J, the junction kept 13 bases outside the gene matches. The CDR3 consists of 18 residues. The germline gives CDR1 DFQATT, CDR2 SNEGSKA (reference sequence). CDR3 coding DNA: TGCAGTGCTGAAACGGTGGGACTAGCGGGAGTGGGGTACAATGAGCAGTTCTTC. Protein product: CSAETVGLAGVGYNEQFF.

V and J are TRBV5-1 and TRBJ1-2; D is undetermined. The CDR3 runs 14 residues. Germline CDR1 and CDR2: SGHRS and YFSETQ. V shed 2 bases and J shed 0 bases, with 8 bases lying between them. The CDR3 DNA is TGCGCCAGCAGCTTACAACAGCCTAACTATGGCTACACCTTC. Its translation: CASSLQQPNYGYTF.

This clonotype was counted between two and nine times. The chain recombines TRBV4-1 with TRBJ1-6; TRBD1 aligns across 7 bases. CDR1 and CDR2 from the germline V gene are MGHRA and YSYEKL. After removal of 5 bases from V and 7 bases from J, the junction contained 11 bases not matched to a gene. CDR3 length: 16 amino acids. The CDR3 reads CASSFGTGAGNSPLHF. The CDR3 DNA reads TGCGCCAGCAGCTTCGGCACAGGGGCCGGAAATTCACCCCTCCACTTT.

This clonotype was detected only a few times. J is TRBJ2-7 and V is TRBV4-1, with 10 bases fitting TRBD2. Trimming removed 2 bases from V and 6 bases from J; junction bases left unmatched: 7. Germline values: CDR1 MGHRA, CDR2 YSYEKL. The CDR3 extends over 15 amino acids. The CDR3 nucleotides read TGCGCCAGCAGCCAACGGGGGACTAGCGTTTTCGAGCAGTACTTC. Its translation: CASSQRGTSVFEQYF.

The chain uses TRBV5-6 and TRBJ2-1; TRBD2 matches at 7 bases. The CDR3 sequence is 14 residues long. The germline V gene has CDR1 SGHDT and CDR2 YYEEEE. With 5 bases clipped from V and 1 base from J, the junction kept 3 bases outside the gene matches. The CDR3 sequence: CASRLLASYNEQFF. The DNA of the CDR3 is TGTGCCAGCAGATTACTAGCGTCCTACAATGAGCAGTTCTTC.

The chain employs TRBV9 and TRBJ2-3; D possibly corresponds to TRBD2 (6 bases). Germline V lookup: CDR1 SGDLS, CDR2 YYNGEE. The CDR3 runs 16 residues. Trimming took off 2 bases at V and 1 base at J, with 14 bases between the two ends. CDR3 amino acids: CASSVLGGTGTDTQYF. Here the CDR3 DNA reads TGTGCCAGCAGCGTTTTGGGGGGAACCGGCACAGATACGCAGTATTTT.

This clonotype has more than one count but fewer than ten. The chain is built from TRBV4-1 and TRBJ2-4, with 9 bases aligning to TRBD2. Germline lookup yields CDR1 MGHRA and CDR2 YSYEKL. V gave up 0 bases and J gave up 0 bases; unmatched junction bases: 6. CDR3 length: 18 residues. In DNA, the CDR3 is TGCGCCAGCAGCCAAGATCAGGCTAGCGGGGTAGCCAAAAACATTCAGTACTTC. Translating it yields CASSQDQASGVAKNIQYF.

Concerning this clonotype: A much larger clone differs by one base, so this may be a read error. This chain connects TRBV7-2 to TRBJ2-7; D not certain. V was pared by 10 bases and J by 0 bases, with 13 bases between. The V gene's germline CDR1 is SGHTA and CDR2 FQGNSA. CDR3 length: 13 amino acids. CDR3 bases: TGTGCCAACCTCGTCCTTCTCTCCTACGAGCAGTACTTC. This gives the protein CANLVLLSYEQYF.

The rearrangement links TRBV5-1 to TRBJ2-6, with TRBD2 as a possible D gene (5 bases). Germline V gene lookup returns CDR1 SGHRS and CDR2 YFSETQ. V was clipped by 2 bases and J by 1 base, with 13 bases between them. The CDR3 is 17 residues long. CDR3 nucleotides: TGCGCCAGCAGCTTCGGCAGTCGGGATTCTGGGGCCAACGTCCTGACTTTC. Its translation is CASSFGSRDSGANVLTF.

V and J are TRBV28 and TRBJ2-5, with no clear D. This CDR3 spans 14 amino acids. The germline V gene has CDR1 MDHEN and CDR2 SYDVKM. The ends were cut back, 5 bases at V and 2 bases at J, with 12 bases in the middle. CDR3 region: CASSLWRQQETQYF. In DNA, the CDR3 is TGTGCCAGCAGTCTTTGGAGACAACAAGAGACCCAGTACTTC. Complete variable domain (other parts from reference TRBV28 and TRBJ2-5): DVKVTQSSRYLVKRTGEKVFLECVQDMDHENMFWYRQDPGLGLRLIYFSYDVKMKEKGDIPEGYSVSREKKERFSLILESASTNQTSMYLCASSLWRQQETQYFGPGTRLLVL.

The V and J genes are TRBV19 and TRBJ2-1, with 8 bases aligning to TRBD2. J gave up 8 bases and V 0 bases, and 15 bases lay outside the gene matches. CDR3 length equals 18 residues. CDR1 LNHDA and CDR2 SQIVND come from the germline V gene (reference sequence). CDR3 sequence (DNA): TGTGCCAGTAGTATAGATGGGGCTAGCGGGCCCCATGCGGATGAGCAGTTCTTC. Translation: CASSIDGASGPHADEQFF.

The rearrangement uses TRBV9 and TRBJ2-5, with TRBD1 matching over 12 bases. The J segment lost 2 bases and the V segment lost 0 bases, leaving 5 bases of the junction unmatched. The CDR3 is 17 amino acids. Germline loops: CDR1 SGDLS, CDR2 YYNGEE. In DNA form, the CDR3 reads TGTGCCAGCAGCGTAGTAGGGACAGGGGGCCTTCAAGAGACCCAGTACTTC. It encodes CASSVVGTGGLQETQYF. Looking up the rest from reference TRBV9 and TRBJ2-5 gives the full variable domain: DSGVTQTPKHLITATGQRVTLRCSPRSGDLSVYWYQQSLDQGLQFLIQYYNGEERAKGNILERFSAQQFPDLHSELNLSSLELGDSALYFCASSVVGTGGLQETQYFGPGTRLLVL.

Only a few counts were recorded for this clonotype. The V gene is TRBV5-1, the J gene TRBJ2-7; TRBD1 might be the D (5 bases). This CDR3 comprises 20 residues. V lost 3 bases, J lost 0 bases, and 28 bases lay in between. The germline V gene encodes CDR1 SGHRS and CDR2 YFSETQ. For the CDR3, the DNA is TGCGCCAGCAGCTCCAACCAAAGGGCAGGGATGGGCTATAGCTCCTACGAGCAGTACTTC. Translated: CASSSNQRAGMGYSSYEQYF.

This chain links TRBV7-7 with TRBJ2-5, with a weak D call TRBD2 (5 bases). Germline V CDR1 and CDR2: SSHAT, FNYEAQ (reference sequence). Trimming removed 5 bases at V and 7 bases at J, with 20 bases between. CDR3 length equals 15 residues. CDR3 sequence: CASSPWASREGTQYF. The CDR3 region has the DNA TGTGCCAGCAGCCCCTGGGCTTCGAGAGAGGGGACCCAGTACTTC.

V usage is TRBV6-5 and J usage is TRBJ1-1; D is possibly TRBD1 (5 bases). In germline, CDR1 is MNHEY, CDR2 SVGAGI. The length of the CDR3 is 14 residues. Trimming removed 7 bases at V and 1 base at J, with 13 bases between. CDR3 region: CASNVVGGNTEAFF. The CDR3 DNA follows: TGTGCCAGCAATGTGGTTGGGGGGAACACTGAAGCTTTCTTT.

This CDR3 is CASTPPEQSRYTF. The CDR3 DNA is TGTGCCAGCACCCCCCCGGAGCAGTCGCGCTACACCTTC. This rearrangement joins TRBV12-3 or TRBV12-4 to TRBJ1-2, with D uncertain. V dropped 7 bases and J dropped 9 bases, with 18 bases sitting between them. The CDR3 totals 13 residues.

The chain joins TRBV30 to TRBJ1-2, with D possibly being TRBD1 (6 bases). Germline assignment: CDR1 GTSNPN and CDR2 SVGIG (reference sequence). V was clipped by 6 bases and J by 1 base, with 30 bases between them. The CDR3 has 19 residues. The DNA for the CDR3 is TGTGCCTGCCGAACCGGTCAGGGGCAGACAAAGAAAATTAACTATGGCTACACCTTC. It specifies CACRTGQGQTKKINYGYTF.

The chain combines TRBV5-5 with TRBJ2-5; no reliable D call. Germline CDR1 is SGHKS and CDR2 is YYEKEE (reference sequence). CDR3 length equals 13 residues. Trimming removed 0 bases from V and 5 bases from J, with 8 bases in between. This CDR3 reads CASSLGKWETQYF. For the CDR3, the DNA is TGTGCCAGCAGCTTGGGGAAATGGGAGACCCAGTACTTC.

V is TRBV28 and J is TRBJ2-7; D is possibly TRBD1 (6 bases). V shed 8 bases and J shed 3 bases, with 20 bases lying between them. This CDR3 comprises 15 residues. Germline CDR1 MDHEN, CDR2 SYDVKM. The CDR3 DNA reads as TGTGCCAGCGGATCCGGGACACAAATGGGCTACGAGCAGTACTTC. It is translated as CASGSGTQMGYEQYF. The full variable domain, completed using reference TRBV28 and TRBJ2-7, is DVKVTQSSRYLVKRTGEKVFLECVQDMDHENMFWYRQDPGLGLRLIYFSYDVKMKEKGDIPEGYSVSREKKERFSLILESASTNQTSMYLCASGSGTQMGYEQYFGPGTRLTVT.

This clonotype was seen a handful of times. The V and J genes are TRBV12-3 or TRBV12-4 and TRBJ1-5; D unresolved. Trimming cost V 5 bases and J 7 bases, with 12 bases left between them. The CDR3 spans 13 residues. The CDR3 region is CASSPGFLQPQHF. The DNA for the CDR3 is TGTGCCAGCAGTCCGGGGTTTCTGCAGCCCCAGCATTTT.

The chain uses TRBV15 and TRBJ2-3; 8 nucleotides align to TRBD2. The CDR3 runs to 16 residues. With V trimmed by 2 bases and J by 2 bases, 6 bases remained unmatched. In germline, CDR1 is LNHNV, CDR2 YYDKDF (reference sequence). This CDR3 is CATSRSGLAPTDTQYF. In DNA, the CDR3 is TGTGCCACCAGCAGATCCGGACTAGCCCCCACAGATACGCAGTATTTT.

Note on this clonotype: Relative to the germline gene, one junction end is altered; a read error may explain this. The chain is built from TRBV3-1 and TRBJ1-1, with D hard to call. This CDR3 region has 11 residues. Germline V CDR1 and CDR2: LGHDT, YNNKEL (reference sequence). In DNA form, the CDR3 reads TGTGTCAGCAGCCAAGGTACTGAAGCTTTCTTT. Amino acid sequence: CVSSQGTEAFF.